This TCR beta chain was captured in a study of graft-versus-host responses after intestinal transplantation (TCRdb year 2021). General notes on the study: The transplants that recipients received were multivisceral, liver-intestinal, or isolated intestinal. Alloreactive clones were identified by sequencing pre-transplant mixed lymphocyte reaction products and comparing them with unstimulated pre-transplant donor and recipient T cells. A peak of at least 4% donor T cells among recipient peripheral blood mononuclear cells was the definition used for donor T cell macrochimerism. After intestinal transplantation, graft-versus-host and host-versus-graft alloreactive T cell clones in the graft, circulation and bone marrow were tracked using bulk TCR-beta CDR3 sequencing. All recipients received anti-thymocyte globulin induction followed by maintenance tacrolimus and steroids for 3 to 4 years. The cohort enrolled about two dozen intestinal transplant recipients, one of whom was a retransplant, and a few patients without pretransplant specimens were excluded. Rather than going through the commercial service, samples from a few later patients were sequenced in-house on an Illumina MiSeq and processed with MiXCR. The research as a whole found: Early after transplant, declines in HvG clones were associated with peak levels of circulating GvH clones. Conclusions were limited by the relatively low number and heterogeneity of intestinal transplant patients. GvH clones were detected in recipient bone marrow, and some of these GvH clones were observed earlier in ileal mucosa or blood, consistent with an intestinal mucosal origin. In the allografts of patients with donor T cell macrochimerism, GvH to HvG T cell clonal ratios were high.

Taken from the germline V gene (reference sequence), the CDR1 and CDR2 loops are SGHNT and YYREEE. Reading from cysteine to phenylalanine, the CDR3 counts 15 amino acids. CDR3 DNA is the only sequence kept; it has 45 bases, read in frame from the first base. Trimming leaves V shorter by 0 bases and J shorter by 1 base, with the junction holding 0 bases beyond the gene matches. Library preparation used the immunoSEQ multiplex PCR assay. For most patients, genomic DNA was isolated with the Qiagen DNeasy Blood and Tissue Kit and shipped frozen to Adaptive Biotechnologies for TCR sequencing. Adaptive Biotechnologies carried out high-throughput TCR-beta CDR3 sequencing of genomic DNA for most patients. On the authors' methods: Adaptive's ImmunoSEQ software supplied the TCR sequencing data for 18 patients, while MiXCR and VDJtools were used to process a few other patients. To correct CD4 versus CD8 sorting errors, any sequence found in both subsets at a frequency ratio below 5:1 was removed. Because the origin of CDR3 nucleotide sequences shared between donor and recipient could not be assigned, those sequences were removed. Alloreactive clones required at least 2-fold expansion over unstimulated cells and minimum CFSE-low frequency of 0.002% (template counts) or 0.001% (read counts). Clones were considered mappable if detected in sequenced pre-transplant spleen, lymph node, or MLR CFSE-low populations of the donor or recipient. The cumulative frequency of alloreactive clones was calculated as a percentage of all sequences, weighted by copy number. The clones in this table, taken by TCRdb from immuneACCESS, are in-frame only. Not every clone is retained; where verified, under half of the shortfall comes from an unresolved V gene, and the cause of the rest is unknown. Clonal size and the V and J genes are those of that table, whereas D and trimming came from the DNA. Across this sample there are around 97,000 clones, with about nine tenths seen only once. 6% of the sample comes from the top ten.

The time point label corresponds to: cells obtained before transplantation from donor or recipient. CD3+CD4+ and CD3+CD8+ populations were FACS-sorted from unstimulated pre-transplant donor and recipient cells taken from spleen or lymph nodes. On this clone itself: Its antigen is currently not known. No clone much larger than this one lies a single base away; base qualities are absent.

This TCR was recovered from a human donor who received an intestinal transplant. The chain is encoded by TRBV5-4 joined to TRBJ2-3, and 9 junctional nucleotides match TRBD2. The sequencing here drew on unstimulated CD8+ T cells sorted from spleen or lymph node cells, taken before intestinal transplant. The nucleotide sequence is TGTGCCAGCAGCTTGGGACTAGCGGGCACAGATACGCAGTATTTT. This translates into CASSLGLAGTDTQYF.